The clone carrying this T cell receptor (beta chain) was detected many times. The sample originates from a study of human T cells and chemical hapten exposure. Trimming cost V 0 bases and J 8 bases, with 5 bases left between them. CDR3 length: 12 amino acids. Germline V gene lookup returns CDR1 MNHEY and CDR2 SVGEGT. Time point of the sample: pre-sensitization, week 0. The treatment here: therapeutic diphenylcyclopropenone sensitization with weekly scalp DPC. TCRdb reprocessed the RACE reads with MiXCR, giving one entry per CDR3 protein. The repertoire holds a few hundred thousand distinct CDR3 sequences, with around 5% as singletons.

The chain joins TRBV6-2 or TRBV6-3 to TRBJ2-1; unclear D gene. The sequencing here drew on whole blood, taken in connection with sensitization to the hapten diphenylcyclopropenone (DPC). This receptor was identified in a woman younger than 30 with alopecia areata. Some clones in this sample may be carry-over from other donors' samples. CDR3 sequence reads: CASSYSADEQFF. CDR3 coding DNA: TGTGCCAGCAGTTACTCGGCGGATGAGCAGTTCTTC.